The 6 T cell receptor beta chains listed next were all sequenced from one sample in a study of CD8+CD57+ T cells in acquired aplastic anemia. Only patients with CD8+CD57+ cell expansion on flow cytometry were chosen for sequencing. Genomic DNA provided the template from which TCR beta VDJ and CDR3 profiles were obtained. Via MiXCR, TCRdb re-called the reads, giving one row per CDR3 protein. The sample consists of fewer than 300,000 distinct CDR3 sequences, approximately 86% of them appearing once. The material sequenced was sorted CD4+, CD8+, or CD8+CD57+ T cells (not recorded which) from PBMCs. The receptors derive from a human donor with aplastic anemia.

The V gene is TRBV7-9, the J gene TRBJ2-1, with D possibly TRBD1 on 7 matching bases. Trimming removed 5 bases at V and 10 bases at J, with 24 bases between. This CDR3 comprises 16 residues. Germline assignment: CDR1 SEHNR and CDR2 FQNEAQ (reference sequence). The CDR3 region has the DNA TGTGCCAGCAGCGTAGGGGGCGGGAACGGTCATACGGAGCAGTTCTTC. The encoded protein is CASSVGGGNGHTEQFF.

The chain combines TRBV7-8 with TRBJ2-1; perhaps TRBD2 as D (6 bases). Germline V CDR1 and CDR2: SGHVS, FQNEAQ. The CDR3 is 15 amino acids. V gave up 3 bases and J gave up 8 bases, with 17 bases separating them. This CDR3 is CASSFHPDGSDEQFF. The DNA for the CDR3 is TGTGCCAGCAGCTTTCATCCAGACGGGAGCGATGAGCAGTTCTTC.

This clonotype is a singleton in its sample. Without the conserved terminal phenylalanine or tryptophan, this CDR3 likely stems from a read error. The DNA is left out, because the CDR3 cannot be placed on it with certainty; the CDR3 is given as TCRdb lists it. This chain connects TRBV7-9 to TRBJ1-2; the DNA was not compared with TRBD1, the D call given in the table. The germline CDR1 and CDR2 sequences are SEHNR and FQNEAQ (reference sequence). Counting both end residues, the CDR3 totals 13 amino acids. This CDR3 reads CASSLVPAGLFFG.

CDR3 DNA: TGTGCCAGCAGCTTAGGGGGGGGCAGCCGCAATCAGCACACCTTC. Protein product: CASSLGGGSRNQHTF. The chain combines TRBV9 with TRBJ1-2; D perhaps matches TRBD1 (6 bases). This CDR3 spans 15 amino acids. Trimming pared 4 bases from V and 12 bases from J, leaving 25 bases between. Germline V gene lookup returns CDR1 SGDLS and CDR2 YYNGEE.

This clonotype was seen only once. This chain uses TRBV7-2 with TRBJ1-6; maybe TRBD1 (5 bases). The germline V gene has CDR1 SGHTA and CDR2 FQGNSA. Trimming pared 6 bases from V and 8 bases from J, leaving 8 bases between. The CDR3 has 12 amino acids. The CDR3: CASSEQDSPLHF. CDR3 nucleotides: TGTGCCAGCAGTGAACAGGATTCACCCCTCCACTTT.

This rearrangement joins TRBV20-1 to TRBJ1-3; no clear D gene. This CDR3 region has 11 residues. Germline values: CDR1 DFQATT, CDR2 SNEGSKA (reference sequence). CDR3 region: CSVDGGNTIYF. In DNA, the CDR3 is TGCAGCGTTGATGGTGGAAACACCATATATTTT.